Shown below are 20 T cell receptor beta chains from a single sample sequenced in a study of OX40 agonist ivuxolimab in advanced cancers. TCRdb keeps only in-frame clones here, not all; method: immunoSEQ multiplex PCR. Among roughly 40,000 clones listed, roughly 92% were seen once. The sample consisted of CD4+ or CD8+ T cells sorted from blood, taken in a trial of the OX40 agonist ivuxolimab. All receptors come from an adult with an advanced solid tumor such as melanoma, head and neck, liver or kidney cancer.

The V and J genes are TRBV2 and TRBJ1-4; TRBD1 is a possible D gene (5 bases). There are 14 residues in the CDR3. Germline assignment: CDR1 SNHLY and CDR2 FYNNEI. V lost 6 bases to trimming and J lost 2 bases, with 10 bases between them. DNA of the CDR3: TGTGCCAGCAGCGGGGCGGGTACTAATGAAAAACTGTTTTTT. Protein: CASSGAGTNEKLFF.

This chain uses TRBV19 with TRBJ2-7, with 8 positions matching TRBD2. The CDR3 runs to 11 residues. Germline trimming cut 7 bases from V and 5 bases from J; bases unmatched to any gene: 1. The V gene's germline CDR1 is LNHDA and CDR2 SQIVND (reference sequence). The CDR3 nucleotides are TGTGCCAGTATTAGCGGGAACGAGCAGTACTTC. Its translation: CASISGNEQYF.

This chain links TRBV4-2 with TRBJ1-2; possibly TRBD1 for D (6 bases). This CDR3 region has 14 residues. V was pared by 4 bases and J by 4 bases, with 13 bases between. Germline CDR1 reads LGHNA; CDR2 reads YNFKEQ. The CDR3 loop is CASSPTGAAYGYTF. CDR3 DNA sequence: TGTGCCAGCAGCCCGACGGGGGCAGCCTATGGCTACACCTTC.

The V and J genes are TRBV6-5 and TRBJ2-2; D gene uncertain. The CDR3 loop spans 15 amino acids. V lost 0 bases to trimming and J lost 2 bases, with 7 bases between them. Germline values: CDR1 MNHEY, CDR2 SVGAGI. CDR3: CASSYSALNTGELFF. The CDR3 nucleotides are TGTGCCAGCAGTTACTCAGCCCTCAACACCGGGGAGCTGTTTTTT.

The J gene is TRBJ2-3, the V gene TRBV7-6; 8 bases line up with TRBD1. The V gene end was trimmed by 5 bases and the J gene end by 0 bases; junction bases not matched to a gene: 4. The V gene's germline CDR1 is SGHVS and CDR2 FNYEAQ. The CDR3 has 15 amino acids. CDR3 bases: TGTGCCAGCAGCCTCCGGGACAGGAGCACAGATACGCAGTATTTT. Protein sequence: CASSLRDRSTDTQYF.

The V and J genes are TRBV11-2 and TRBJ2-2; 9 bases map to TRBD1. Germline CDR1 is SGHAT and CDR2 is FQNNGV. This CDR3 region has 15 residues. Unmatched junction bases numbered 8, after V lost 5 bases and J lost 7 bases. CDR3 in DNA: TGTGCCAGCAGCCCCTACTGGGACAGGGTCGGGGAGCTGTTTTTT. Translating gives CASSPYWDRVGELFF.

This chain links TRBV29-1 with TRBJ1-4; D is uncertain. Germline V CDR1 and CDR2: SQVTM, ANQGSEA. The CDR3 covers 14 residues. V lost 6 bases to trimming and J lost 4 bases, with 15 bases between them. The DNA of the CDR3 is TGCAGCGTCGTAACACCGGCTTATAATGAAAAACTGTTTTTT. Translation gives CSVVTPAYNEKLFF.

The gene calls are TRBV5-4 and TRBJ1-2; 7 nucleotides match TRBD1. Germline lookup yields CDR1 SGHNT and CDR2 YYREEE (reference sequence). V gave up 0 bases and J gave up 5 bases; unmatched junction bases: 1. The CDR3 totals 13 residues. CDR3 in amino acids: CASSLETGYGYTF. CDR3 sequence (DNA): TGTGCCAGCAGCTTGGAGACAGGGTATGGCTACACCTTC.

This chain links TRBV6-5 with TRBJ2-7; 8 bases line up with TRBD1. V gave up 11 bases and J gave up 2 bases; unmatched junction bases: 11. This CDR3 comprises 14 residues. Germline CDR1 is MNHEY and CDR2 is SVGAGI. The CDR3 DNA reads as TGTGCCCGCCAAATGGACAGGGAACCCTACGAGCAGTACTTC. It codes for CARQMDREPYEQYF.

This clone has a single count. The genes are TRBV9 and TRBJ1-1; D remains unclear. The germline V and J ends were trimmed by 0 bases and 3 bases, with 6 bases remaining between them. CDR1 is SGDLS, CDR2 YYNGEE, per germline. The CDR3 consists of 13 residues. The CDR3 region is CASSVVGDTEAFF. The CDR3 DNA reads TGTGCCAGCAGCGTAGTCGGGGACACTGAAGCTTTCTTT.

This chain joins TRBV2 and TRBJ2-5; TRBD1 matches 7 bases. CDR1 is SNHLY, CDR2 FYNNEI, per germline. The CDR3 sequence is 14 residues long. The V gene end was trimmed by 6 bases and the J gene end by 9 bases; junction bases not matched to a gene: 13. The CDR3 here is CASSDDRVYGSQYF. CDR3 in DNA: TGTGCCAGCAGCGACGACAGGGTATATGGGTCCCAGTACTTC.

The chain employs TRBV27 and TRBJ1-2, with D unresolved. In germline, CDR1 is MNHEY, CDR2 SMNVEV (reference sequence). The V and J ends lost 10 bases and 0 bases respectively, with 12 bases between them. The CDR3 consists of 13 residues. In DNA, the CDR3 is TGTGCCACCGCGACCGGACCTAACTATGGCTACACCTTC. Protein: CATATGPNYGYTF.

V gene TRBV11-2 combines with J gene TRBJ1-3; 8 bases agree with TRBD1. After removal of 0 bases from V and 4 bases from J, the junction contained 14 bases not matched to a gene. The CDR3 sequence is 19 residues long. In germline, CDR1 is SGHAT, CDR2 FQNNGV. CDR3 DNA: TGTGCCAGCAGCTTAGAGGTCCGGACAGGGAGAACCTCCGGAAACACCATATATTTT. Translating gives CASSLEVRTGRTSGNTIYF.

The genes are TRBV5-4 and TRBJ2-3, with 12 bases fitting TRBD2. Trimming took 3 bases from V and 5 from J; bases not matched to a gene: 7. Germline assignment: CDR1 SGHNT and CDR2 YYREEE (reference sequence). This CDR3 spans 16 amino acids. The CDR3 sequence: CASSSRLAGALDTQYF. For the CDR3, the DNA is TGTGCCAGCAGCTCCCGACTAGCGGGAGCGTTAGATACGCAGTATTTT. Using reference TRBV5-4 and TRBJ2-3 for the parts outside the CDR3, the full variable domain is ETGVTQSPTHLIKTRGQQVTLRCSSQSGHNTVSWYQQALGQGPQFIFQYYREEENGRGNFPPRFSGLQFPNYSSELNVNALELDDSALYLCASSSRLAGALDTQYFGPGTRLTVL.

The chain carries TRBV2 and TRBJ2-5, with TRBD1 matching 11 bases. Germline V gene sequence: CDR1 SNHLY, CDR2 FYNNEI. The CDR3 length is 15 residues. V shed 6 bases, J shed 3 bases, and the junction held 6 bases outside the gene matches. CDR3 nucleotide sequence: TGTGCCAGCAGCGCGTGGACAGGGGGCGAAGAGACCCAGTACTTC. It translates to CASSAWTGGEETQYF.

This clone was counted once. The chain couples TRBV27 to TRBJ2-3; 7 bases map to TRBD1. The CDR3 covers 14 residues. V lost 10 bases and J lost 4; bases outside the gene matches: 11. Germline values: CDR1 MNHEY, CDR2 SMNVEV (reference sequence). CDR3 nucleotides: TGTGCCACCTCATACAGGGGTTCAGCAGATACGCAGTATTTT. This gives the protein CATSYRGSADTQYF.

This clone appeared a few times. The chain recombines TRBV9 with TRBJ2-2, with a weak D call TRBD2 (6 bases). Germline CDR1 SGDLS, CDR2 YYNGEE. The germline V and J ends were trimmed by 5 bases and 6 bases, with 11 bases remaining between them. The CDR3 runs 13 residues. DNA of the CDR3: TGTGCCAGCAGAGCTACTAGCTCCGGGGAGCTGTTTTTT. Translation gives CASRATSSGELFF.

The gene calls are TRBV9 and TRBJ2-7; TRBD1 might be the D (6 bases). V lost 0 bases and J 5 bases, leaving 15 bases between the germline ends. CDR1 is SGDLS and CDR2 is YYNGEE in the germline V gene. The length of the CDR3 is 15 residues. In nucleotides, the CDR3 is TGTGCCAGCAGCGTAGTAGGGGGAGTATTAGACGAGCAGTACTTC. Residues: CASSVVGGVLDEQYF.

The chain couples TRBV2 to TRBJ2-1; no definite D call. The CDR3 loop spans 16 amino acids. From germline, CDR1 is SNHLY and CDR2 FYNNEI. V was pared by 7 bases and J by 1 base, with 17 bases between. The CDR3 DNA sequence: TGTGCCAGCACCTACTCGCGGAGCCAATCCTACAATGAGCAGTTCTTC. It translates to CASTYSRSQSYNEQFF.

The chain is built from TRBV4-3 and TRBJ2-7; D not certain. Germline loops: CDR1 LGHNA, CDR2 YSLEER. The CDR3 loop spans 15 amino acids. V was pared by 1 base and J by 0 bases, with 10 bases between. This chain's CDR3 is CASSQGQESSYEQYF. CDR3 DNA sequence: TGCGCCAGCAGCCAAGGGCAGGAGAGCTCCTACGAGCAGTACTTC.